These 28 T cell receptor beta chains were sequenced from one sample in a study of CD8+ T cells in alopecia areata. Extraction and reverse transcription of RNA yielded cDNA as the sequencing template. Clones were sequenced by immunoSEQ multiplex PCR, and TCRdb holds only the in-frame ones, with some missing. The sample yields around 100,000 clones, about 59% seen once. The treatment: oral pan-JAK inhibitor, 5-10 mg twice daily. Sequencing used CD8+ T cells sorted from blood, obtained at week 24, from a patient treated with tofacitinib. The source is a human donor with alopecia areata.

The chain couples TRBV2 to TRBJ1-4; 8 nucleotides align to TRBD1. J lost 7 bases, V lost 1 base, and 5 bases had no gene match. Per the germline V gene, CDR1 is SNHLY and CDR2 is FYNNEI. The CDR3 totals 15 residues. Here the CDR3 reads CASSEGQGLGEKLFF. The CDR3 DNA sequence: TGTGCCAGCAGTGAAGGACAGGGGTTGGGTGAAAAACTGTTTTTT. The variable domain in full, completed from reference TRBV2 and TRBJ1-4, reads EPEVTQTPSHQVTQMGQEVILRCVPISNHLYFYWYRQILGQKVEFLVSFYNNEISEKSEIFDDQFSVERPDGSNFTLKIRSTKLEDSAMYFCASSEGQGLGEKLFFGSGTQLSVL.

The DNA of the CDR3 is TGTGCCAGCAGCGTGGGACCGGGGAACACTGAAGCTTTCTTT. Protein sequence: CASSVGPGNTEAFF. The V gene is TRBV5-4, the J gene TRBJ1-1; tentative D call: TRBD1 (5 bases). The CDR3 totals 14 residues. V lost 4 bases to trimming and J lost 1 base, with 11 bases between them. Germline CDR1 SGHNT, CDR2 YYREEE (reference sequence).

The chain's CDR3 is CSVEGGGEKLFF. The CDR3 nucleotides read TGCAGCGTTGAAGGAGGCGGTGAAAAACTGTTTTTT. The chain joins TRBV29-1 to TRBJ1-4; the D is unclear. The CDR3 has 12 amino acids. V gave up 1 base and J gave up 7 bases, with 7 bases separating them. The germline CDR1 and CDR2 sequences are SQVTM and ANQGSEA.

V and J are TRBV5-6 and TRBJ2-3; the match to TRBD2 covers 8 bases. This CDR3 comprises 13 residues. The junction had 2 bases not matched to a gene; V was cut back by 3 bases and J by 5 bases. Germline loops: CDR1 SGHDT, CDR2 YYEEEE. CDR3 nucleotide sequence: TGTGCCAGCAGCTCGGGGGGGATAGATACGCAGTATTTT. This gives the protein CASSSGGIDTQYF. Based on the CDR3 plus reference TRBV5-6 and TRBJ2-3, the full variable domain is DAGVTQSPTHLIKTRGQQVTLRCSPKSGHDTVSWYQQALGQGPQFIFQYYEEEERQRGNFPDRFSGHQFPNYSSELNVNALLLGDSALYLCASSSGGIDTQYFGPGTRLTVL.

The chain couples TRBV6-1 to TRBJ2-2; 8 bases agree with TRBD1. Germline CDR1 is MNHNS and CDR2 is SASEGT. Unmatched junction bases numbered 3, after V lost 4 bases and J lost 5 bases. This CDR3 comprises 14 residues. The CDR3 here is CASSAGGWTGELFF. The CDR3 DNA is TGTGCCAGCAGTGCAGGGGGCTGGACCGGGGAGCTGTTTTTT.

This chain uses TRBV5-6 with TRBJ1-4; D call uncertain. The CDR3 consists of 12 residues. Germline values: CDR1 SGHDT, CDR2 YYEEEE. V lost 2 bases, J lost 10 bases, and 9 bases lay in between. The CDR3 is CASSFQVGKLFF. In nucleotides, the CDR3 is TGTGCCAGCAGCTTTCAGGTCGGAAAACTGTTTTTT.

This clone was seen only a few times. The rearrangement joins TRBV10-3 to TRBJ2-3; D is unclear. Deletions cut 3 bases from V and 1 base from J, with 8 bases between. Germline-derived CDR1 and CDR2 are ENHRY and SYGVKD. The CDR3 covers 14 residues. This CDR3 reads CAISDYGGTDTQYF. In DNA form, the CDR3 reads TGTGCCATCAGTGACTATGGAGGCACAGATACGCAGTATTTT.

The rearrangement uses TRBV5-1 and TRBJ2-1; 7 nucleotides agree with TRBD2. V lost 3 bases and J lost 8; bases outside the gene matches: 23. CDR1 is SGHRS and CDR2 is YFSETQ in the germline V gene. This CDR3 is built from 19 residues. The chain's CDR3 is CASSSVWVSGWGEGHEQFF. The CDR3 bases are TGCGCCAGCAGCTCCGTATGGGTCAGCGGTTGGGGGGAGGGTCATGAGCAGTTCTTC.

V usage is TRBV6-5 and J usage is TRBJ2-7; TRBD1 might be the D (6 bases). Trimming cost V 0 bases and J 0 bases, with 9 bases left between them. Germline loops: CDR1 MNHEY, CDR2 SVGAGI. The CDR3 is 15 residues long. The CDR3 loop reads CASSYSQGPSYEQYF. The CDR3, as DNA: TGTGCCAGCAGTTACTCGCAGGGGCCCTCCTACGAGCAGTACTTC.

The chain recombines TRBV9 with TRBJ1-4, with a tentative D call TRBD1 (5 bases). This CDR3 comprises 16 residues. Germline CDR1 reads SGDLS; CDR2 reads YYNGEE. Trimming cost V 0 bases and J 0 bases, with 9 bases left between them. CDR3 region: CASSVEGFPTNEKLFF. The DNA for the CDR3 is TGTGCCAGCAGCGTAGAGGGGTTCCCAACTAATGAAAAACTGTTTTTT.

The V and J genes are TRBV7-9 and TRBJ2-7; 7 bases fit TRBD1. The V and J ends lost 5 bases and 3 bases, in that order; junction bases with no gene match: 10. CDR1 and CDR2 from the germline V gene are SEHNR and FQNEAQ (reference sequence). This CDR3 has 15 amino acids. In DNA form, the CDR3 reads TGTGCCAGCAGCCCCCCGACAGGGCCGATCTACGAGCAGTACTTC. Protein: CASSPPTGPIYEQYF.

V usage is TRBV12-5 and J usage is TRBJ2-2; 9 bases match TRBD2. Germline values: CDR1 LGHNT, CDR2 FRNRAP. The V segment lost 1 base and the J segment 9 bases; nucleotides outside the gene matches: 21. This CDR3 is built from 20 residues. CDR3 sequence (DNA): TGTGCTAGTGGTTTGGAGCATAGTCTAGCGGGGTCAGGCACGATCAGGGAGCTGTTTTTT. This encodes CASGLEHSLAGSGTIRELFF. Full variable domain (remainder filled in from reference TRBV12-5 and TRBJ2-2): DARVTQTPRHKVTEMGQEVTMRCQPILGHNTVFWYRQTMMQGLELLAYFRNRAPLDDSGMPKDRFSAEMPDATLATLKIQPSEPRDSAVYFCASGLEHSLAGSGTIRELFFGEGSRLTVL.

The chain employs TRBV30 and TRBJ1-2; 7 bases map to TRBD1. Germline values: CDR1 GTSNPN, CDR2 SVGIG (reference sequence). The length of the CDR3 is 14 residues. J gave up 10 bases and V 7 bases, and 18 bases lay outside the gene matches. The CDR3 DNA sequence: TGTGCCTCCTATCACGGCGGGACAGCCGTGGACTACACCTTC. Its translation is CASYHGGTAVDYTF.

The gene calls are TRBV9 and TRBJ2-1, with 7 bases matching TRBD2. Germline V CDR1 and CDR2: SGDLS, YYNGEE. The V and J ends lost 0 bases and 11 bases, in that order; junction bases with no gene match: 8. The CDR3 runs to 14 residues. CDR3: CASSVVGGIAQQFF. CDR3 nucleotides: TGTGCCAGCAGCGTAGTCGGGGGGATAGCGCAGCAGTTCTTC.

This clone was seen more than once but under ten times. The V gene is TRBV7-9, the J gene TRBJ2-5; D may match TRBD1 or TRBD2 (5 bases each). Germline CDR1 SEHNR, CDR2 FQNEAQ (reference sequence). V shed 1 base and J shed 2 bases, with 17 bases lying between them. The CDR3 covers 17 residues. The CDR3 reads CASSLGTEGEGQETQYF. CDR3 nucleotides: TGTGCCAGCAGCTTAGGGACCGAGGGCGAGGGGCAAGAGACCCAGTACTTC.

This rearrangement joins TRBV19 to TRBJ1-2, with 7 positions matching TRBD1. The trim removed 5 bases at V and 4 bases at J, leaving 16 bases unmatched. CDR1 and CDR2 (germline): LNHDA, SQIVND (reference sequence). CDR3 size: 17 residues. CDR3 region: CASSERPDREGTYGYTF. The CDR3 coding sequence is TGTGCCAGTAGTGAGCGGCCCGACAGGGAGGGTACCTATGGCTACACCTTC.

The chain recombines TRBV27 with TRBJ2-5; D is undetermined. V shed 4 bases and J shed 2 bases, with 8 bases lying between them. The CDR3 is made up of 13 amino acids. CDR1 and CDR2 from the germline V gene are MNHEY and SMNVEV (reference sequence). The CDR3 protein is CASSSLVQETQYF. CDR3 bases: TGTGCCAGCAGTTCCCTCGTTCAAGAGACCCAGTACTTC.

This chain joins TRBV9 and TRBJ1-2; possible D gene TRBD1, 5 bases. This CDR3 has 15 amino acids. V was shortened by 1 base and J by 5 bases, with 15 bases between the two germline ends. Germline V lookup: CDR1 SGDLS, CDR2 YYNGEE. CDR3 amino acids: CASSVSSDGTYGYTF. DNA of the CDR3: TGTGCCAGCAGCGTATCTTCAGACGGGACGTATGGCTACACCTTC.

This chain links TRBV9 with TRBJ1-5; D not certain. V lost 5 bases and J lost 8, with 20 bases in between. The CDR3 runs to 15 residues. The germline gives CDR1 SGDLS, CDR2 YYNGEE. The CDR3 nucleotides are TGTGCCAGCAGGAAGGGCCGTCTCGAATTGGAGCCCCAGCATTTT. Translation: CASRKGRLELEPQHF. The complete variable domain, with remaining parts taken from reference TRBV9 and TRBJ1-5, reads DSGVTQTPKHLITATGQRVTLRCSPRSGDLSVYWYQQSLDQGLQFLIQYYNGEERAKGNILERFSAQQFPDLHSELNLSSLELGDSALYFCASRKGRLELEPQHFGDGTRLSIL.

This clone was seen a handful of times. This chain connects TRBV6-4 to TRBJ1-2; weak D call: TRBD1 (5 bases). Trimming left V 3 bases short and J 1 base short, with 12 bases between. The CDR3 extends over 15 amino acids. CDR1 is MRHNA, CDR2 SNTAGT, per germline. This CDR3 is CASSETGQGNYGYTF. In nucleotides, the CDR3 is TGTGCCAGCAGTGAAACAGGCCAGGGTAACTATGGCTACACCTTC.

This chain uses TRBV30 with TRBJ2-2; the match to TRBD2 covers 7 bases. CDR1 and CDR2 from the germline V gene are GTSNPN and SVGIG (reference sequence). V dropped 4 bases and J dropped 1; count of bases not matched to a gene: 0. The CDR3 spans 13 residues. The CDR3 bases are TGTGCCTGGACTAGCGGGAACACCGGGGAGCTGTTTTTT. Protein product: CAWTSGNTGELFF.

The chain recombines TRBV4-3 with TRBJ1-1; 7 bases map to TRBD1. This CDR3 has 13 residues. Germline V CDR1 and CDR2: LGHNA, YSLEER. J gave up 5 bases and V 3 bases, and 3 bases lay outside the gene matches. The CDR3 sequence is CASSQTGSTEAFF. CDR3 in DNA: TGCGCCAGCAGCCAGACAGGGTCGACTGAAGCTTTCTTT.

This clone has more than one count but fewer than ten. The chain is built from TRBV11-3 and TRBJ1-1; D call uncertain. This CDR3 is built from 16 residues. Trimming removed 0 bases at V and 2 bases at J, with 13 bases between. The germline gives CDR1 SGHNT, CDR2 YENEEA. This CDR3 reads CASSLDLYGGNTEAFF. CDR3 sequence (DNA): TGTGCCAGCAGCTTAGATCTTTATGGAGGAAACACTGAAGCTTTCTTT.

The rearrangement links TRBV5-1 to TRBJ2-7, with D perhaps matching TRBD1 (6 bases). V was shortened by 4 bases and J by 2 bases, with 10 bases between the two germline ends. CDR1 and CDR2 (germline): SGHRS, YFSETQ. The CDR3 has 13 amino acids. In DNA form, the CDR3 reads TGCGCCAGCAGCACCGGACAGACCTACGAGCAGTACTTC. It codes for CASSTGQTYEQYF. The full variable domain, with the rest looked up from reference TRBV5-1 and TRBJ2-7, is KAGVTQTPRYLIKTRGQQVTLSCSPISGHRSVSWYQQTPGQGLQFLFEYFSETQRNKGNFPGRFSGRQFSNSRSEMNVSTLELGDSALYLCASSTGQTYEQYFGPGTRLTVT.

The chain couples TRBV10-3 to TRBJ1-1; D is ambiguous. V was shortened by 3 bases and J by 1 base, with 3 bases between the two germline ends. CDR3 length equals 12 residues. Germline V lookup: CDR1 ENHRY, CDR2 SYGVKD. CDR3 loop: CAISDTNTEAFF. DNA of the CDR3: TGTGCCATCAGTGATACGAACACTGAAGCTTTCTTT.

V gene TRBV11-2 combines with J gene TRBJ2-7; the D gene is possibly TRBD1 (6 bases). The V gene's germline CDR1 is SGHAT and CDR2 FQNNGV. This CDR3 is built from 12 residues. The CDR3 region has the DNA TGTCCCCCACAGGGACGTTCCTACGAGCAGTACTTC. The encoded protein is CPPQGRSYEQYF.

This clone was detected a few times. CDR3 nucleotide sequence: TGCAGCGTTCGGGAATACGAGCAGTACTTC. It specifies CSVREYEQYF. The rearrangement joins TRBV29-1 to TRBJ2-7; D possibly corresponds to TRBD2 (5 bases). Germline loops: CDR1 SQVTM, CDR2 ANQGSEA. There are 10 residues in the CDR3. The V gene lost 5 bases and the J gene lost 4 bases, with 6 bases spanning the gap.

This clone appeared a few times. The J gene is TRBJ2-7, the V gene TRBV6-5, with D uncertain. The CDR3 loop spans 14 amino acids. Trimming left V 6 bases short and J 3 bases short, with 15 bases between. CDR1 is MNHEY, CDR2 SVGAGI, per germline. In DNA form, the CDR3 reads TGTGCCAGCAGGCTCGGAATTCTCGACTACGAGCAGTACTTC. Translation: CASRLGILDYEQYF.